The present TCR beta chain was sequenced within a study of tumor and adjacent non-tumor tissue in lung cancer. For the study at large: There were approximately twelve adenocarcinoma, 2 squamous cell carcinoma and 1 small cell lung cancer cases. The patients, around 10 men and 5 women, were about 30 to 85 with stage I to III disease. Study-wide results and caveats: Compared with tumor, normal lung showed significantly lower TCR diversity.

This sample's RNA came from whole unsorted tissue. Between August and November 2014, newly diagnosed, chemotherapy-naive lung cancer patients underwent thoracic surgery in China. TCRbeta libraries were built with three rounds of nested PCR, modified from ARM-PCR. Using its own MiXCR run on the multiplex PCR reads, TCRdb lists one record per CDR3 protein. This sample has 200,000 to 250,000 distinct CDR3 sequences, with 60% to 75% found just once. As regards this clonotype: Antigen: not known. At one of its ends the junction is not consistent with the germline gene, which may arise from a read error.

The TCR originated in a man in his fifties or sixties with non-small cell lung cancer. Source material: lung tumor tissue.

The CDR3 is CSAREARGTTDTQYF. The CDR3 DNA sequence: TGCAGTGCCAGAGAAGCGAGAGGTACGACAGATACGCAGTATTTT. The chain recombines TRBV20-1 with TRBJ2-3, with D uncertain. This CDR3 contains 15 residues. CDR1 DFQATT and CDR2 SNEGSKA come from the germline V gene (reference sequence).